This T cell receptor beta chain comes out of a study of T cell changes during pregnancy in multiple sclerosis. CDR1 and CDR2 from the germline V gene are MNHNY and SVGAGI (reference sequence). The V segment lost 6 bases and the J segment 6 bases; nucleotides outside the gene matches: 11. CDR3 size: 15 residues. The table came from immunoSEQ multiplex PCR; TCRdb's copy has only in-frame clones and leaves some out. The data contain about 24,000 clones, 90% of them singletons. V is TRBV6-6 and J is TRBJ2-1; 7 positions agree with TRBD1. Sample: CD8+ T cells from peripheral blood mononuclear cells, taken in the third trimester of pregnancy. This sequence originates from a female donor in good health, enrolled as a control in a pregnancy study. The CDR3, as DNA: TGTGCCAGCAGCGTGGTAGGACAGGCCGTCAATGAGCAGTTCTTC. Translating gives CASSVVGQAVNEQFF.